Listed below are T cell receptor beta chains from one sample, sequenced in a study of identical twins. TCRdb used MiXCR to reprocess the 5' RACE reads, holding one entry per CDR3 protein. The sample has some 240,000 distinct CDR3 sequences; roughly a tenth are singletons. Source material: memory T cells sorted from blood. All receptors come from a man aged 45 to 65 in good health. Each CDR3 is given with its conserved first and last residue. Each record gives: J gene, V gene, CDR3 protein.

>TRBJ2-7|TRBV2
CASSESGVLF
>TRBJ1-6|TRBV6-2/TRBV6-3
CASSYEFSPLHF
>TRBJ1-1|TRBV19
CASNVGGGTEAFF
>TRBJ1-4|TRBV3-1
CASRLDGSATNEKLFF
>TRBJ2-4|TRBV12-3/TRBV12-4
CASSSSFSGDQNIQYF
>TRBJ1-1|TRBV12-3/TRBV12-4
CASSLQNTEAFF
>TRBJ1-5|TRBV20-1
CSAKTGGAIGQPQHF
>TRBJ2-7|TRBV4-3
CASSQETTGPYLYF
>TRBJ2-7|TRBV7-6
CASSLGQGVTYEQYF
>TRBJ2-3|TRBV19
CASSLRTDTQYF
>TRBJ1-3|TRBV7-9
CASSTSSGTGGNTIYF